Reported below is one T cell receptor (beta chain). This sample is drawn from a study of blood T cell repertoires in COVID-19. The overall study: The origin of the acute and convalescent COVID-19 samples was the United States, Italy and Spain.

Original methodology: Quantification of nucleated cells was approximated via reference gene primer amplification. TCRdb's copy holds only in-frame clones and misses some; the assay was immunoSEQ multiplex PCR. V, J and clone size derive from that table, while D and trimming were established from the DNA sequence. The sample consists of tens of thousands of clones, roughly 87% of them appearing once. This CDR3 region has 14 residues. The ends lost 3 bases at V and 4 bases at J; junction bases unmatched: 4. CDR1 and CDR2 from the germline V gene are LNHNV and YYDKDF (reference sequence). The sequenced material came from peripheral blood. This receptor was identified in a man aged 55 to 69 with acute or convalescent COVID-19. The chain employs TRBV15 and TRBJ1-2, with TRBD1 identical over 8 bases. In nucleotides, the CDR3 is TGTGCCACCAGCAGGGACAGGGCCTCCTATGGCTACACCTTC. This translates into CATSRDRASYGYTF.